This T cell receptor beta chain was captured in a study of neurological immune-mediated disorders. Points from the study as a whole: When the repertoires were sorted by phylogenetic grouping, those of 18 of 34 multiple sclerosis patients ended up in one related-CDR3 cluster, a possible signature. The expanded clones of different subjects shared no CDR3 amino acid sequences (suggesting private repertoires in all groups).

Germline V lookup: CDR1 PRHDT, CDR2 FYEKMQ (reference sequence). V was shortened by 5 bases and J by 2 bases, with 16 bases between the two germline ends. This CDR3 contains 15 residues. Specified time point: longitudinal time-point 2. Libraries used 2 million unsorted PBMCs kept frozen in RNAlater. To note about this clonotype: Its antigen is not identified. With a much larger clone just one base away, this may be a read error.

With 10-nucleotide random UMIs, 5'RACE was used to make the cDNA. TCRdb reprocessed the 5' RACE reads with MiXCR, giving one entry per CDR3 protein. The data show 80,000 to 100,000 distinct CDR3 sequences, 5.8% seen once. The rearrangement joins TRBV13 to TRBJ2-7; D is perhaps TRBD1 (6 bases). The specimen was PBMCs. The TCR was taken from a woman in her sixties or seventies with multiple sclerosis. The CDR3 DNA follows: TGTGCCAGCAGCCAAAAGGGACATGGGACCTACGAGCAGTACTTC. This encodes CASSQKGHGTYEQYF.